Listed here are 10 T cell receptor beta chains from one sample, sequenced in a study of post-analysis software for immune sequencing data. General study findings and limits: Controls showed lower frequencies than patients for a handful of TRBV segments, and TRBV5-6, TRBV5-1 and TRBV20-1 were among these.

No cognate antigen is known for these TCRs. Built from TCR beta cDNA, the libraries had unique molecular identifiers in them. Using its own MiXCR run on the PCR reads, TCRdb lists one record per CDR3 protein. The sample lists hundreds of thousands of distinct CDR3 sequences, 30% occurring once. The sequenced sample consisted of blood. These receptors were taken from a girl under 18 with multiple sclerosis.

This clonotype was recorded a few times. The rearrangement joins TRBV29-1 to TRBJ2-5; TRBD2 might be the D (5 bases). Per the germline V gene, CDR1 is SQVTM and CDR2 is ANQGSEA. Trimming cost V 4 bases and J 1 base, with 16 bases left between them. CDR3 size: 15 residues. CDR3 nucleotide sequence: TGCAGCGTTGTACCCCGGGAACCCGGCCAAGAGACCCAGTACTTC. It specifies CSVVPREPGQETQYF.

This chain connects TRBV7-2 to TRBJ2-1; maybe TRBD2 (6 bases). V was pared by 8 bases and J by 4 bases, with 15 bases between. The CDR3 runs 14 residues. The germline CDR1 and CDR2 sequences are SGHTA and FQGNSA. CDR3 DNA: TGTGCCAGCGGGAGGCGGGCAACGTACAATGAGCAGTTCTTC. Its translation: CASGRRATYNEQFF.

V usage is TRBV20-1 and J usage is TRBJ1-4; D is possibly TRBD1 (5 bases). Germline lookup yields CDR1 DFQATT and CDR2 SNEGSKA (reference sequence). Trimming removed 3 bases at V and 8 bases at J, with 13 bases between. The CDR3 loop spans 13 amino acids. CDR3 sequence reads: CSASNRKEEKLFF. The CDR3 bases are TGCAGTGCTAGTAACAGGAAGGAGGAAAAACTGTTTTTT.

The table lists this clonotype with a count of one. The rearrangement joins TRBV5-1 to TRBJ2-5, with no clear D. V lost 1 base to trimming and J lost 1 base, with 8 bases between them. From germline, CDR1 is SGHRS and CDR2 YFSETQ. This CDR3 spans 14 amino acids. CDR3 in amino acids: CASSLWTIQETQYF. DNA of the CDR3: TGCGCCAGCAGCTTGTGGACGATCCAAGAGACCCAGTACTTC.

V gene TRBV6-5 combines with J gene TRBJ2-7; 10 bases agree with TRBD2. V lost 6 bases, J lost 3 bases, and 5 bases stayed unmatched. Germline CDR1 is MNHEY and CDR2 is SVGAGI. The length of the CDR3 is 14 residues. The CDR3 DNA sequence: TGTGCCAGCAGGAGACTAGCGGGTATCTACGAGCAGTACTTC. It specifies CASRRLAGIYEQYF.

The rearrangement joins TRBV7-2 to TRBJ2-3, with a weak D call TRBD2 (7 bases). CDR3 length: 16 amino acids. Trimming removed 0 bases at V and 9 bases at J, with 19 bases between. Germline lookup yields CDR1 SGHTA and CDR2 FQGNSA. The CDR3 region has the DNA TGTGCCAGCAGCTTAGCCTCCGGGGGGCCCCTCCTGACGCAGTATTTT. Its protein is CASSLASGGPLLTQYF.

This clonotype has only a few counts. V gene TRBV5-1 combines with J gene TRBJ1-1; D is ambiguous. CDR1 and CDR2 from the germline V gene are SGHRS and YFSETQ. Trimming removed 0 bases from V and 4 bases from J, with 10 bases in between. This CDR3 contains 14 residues. For the CDR3, the DNA is TGCGCCAGCAGCTTGGTGGGCCCGACCACTGAAGCTTTCTTT. Protein product: CASSLVGPTTEAFF.

This clonotype was detected only a few times. The chain has TRBV5-1 and TRBJ1-5; 8 bases map to TRBD1. Losses at the gene ends were 4 bases for V and 1 base for J; bases not matched to a gene: 13. The CDR3 sequence is 18 residues long. CDR1 and CDR2 (germline): SGHRS, YFSETQ. CDR3 residues: CASSPGGGTGESNQPQHF. In DNA, the CDR3 is TGCGCCAGCAGCCCGGGTGGGGGGACAGGAGAAAGCAATCAGCCCCAGCATTTT.

The chain has TRBV6-6 and TRBJ1-1; 9 positions agree with TRBD1. V lost 5 bases and J lost 5; bases outside the gene matches: 15. The CDR3 extends over 17 amino acids. Germline CDR1 MNHNY, CDR2 SVGAGI (reference sequence). CDR3 sequence (DNA): TGTGCCAGCAGTCTCGGACAGGGGAGGGGAAGTGGAACTGAAGCTTTCTTT. Amino acid sequence: CASSLGQGRGSGTEAFF.

The chain carries TRBV5-6 and TRBJ2-1, with D unclear. Looked up from germline, CDR1 is SGHDT and CDR2 is YYEEEE. V was pared by 1 base and J by 3 bases, with 5 bases between. The CDR3 consists of 13 residues. The CDR3 DNA follows: TGTGCCAGCAGCTTGAGTAACTACAATGAGCAGTTCTTC. Its protein is CASSLSNYNEQFF.